Presented here are 14 T cell receptor beta chains from one specimen sequenced in a study of CD8 T cells in ankylosing spondylitis. TCRdb ran MiXCR on the 5' RACE reads and lists one entry per CDR3 protein. The table shows 250,000 or so distinct CDR3 sequences, with about 10% occurring only once. Sequencing input: blood, either unsorted or a sorted T cell fraction (not recorded which). The receptors derive from a male donor with ankylosing spondylitis or in good health (not recorded which).

Ten or more counts support this clonotype. This sequence joins TRBV15 and TRBJ1-2; TRBD1 agrees at 9 bases. After removal of 5 bases from V and 2 bases from J, the junction contained 6 bases not matched to a gene. CDR3 length: 15 residues. CDR1 and CDR2 from the germline V gene are LNHNV and YYDKDF (reference sequence). Written as DNA, the CDR3 is TGTGCCACCAGCCCAGCTACAGGGGGCAACTATGGCTACACCTTC. This encodes CATSPATGGNYGYTF.

This clonotype has a count of ten or more. The V call is TRBV20-1, the J call TRBJ2-1; 8 positions match TRBD1. There are 16 residues in the CDR3. Per the germline V gene, CDR1 is DFQATT and CDR2 is SNEGSKA (reference sequence). The junction had 13 bases not matched to a gene; V was cut back by 1 base and J by 8 bases. The DNA of the CDR3 is TGCAGTGCTAGAGCTATGGGACAGGCCCGAGGGGATGAGCAGTTCTTC. Translation gives CSARAMGQARGDEQFF.

The table lists this clonotype with many counts. The V call is TRBV6-2 or TRBV6-3, the J call TRBJ1-1; 11 bases fit TRBD1. The junction had 9 bases not matched to a gene; V was cut back by 7 bases and J by 5 bases. This CDR3 spans 15 amino acids. The germline CDR1 and CDR2 sequences are MNHEY and SVGEGT. The CDR3 protein is CASTSWDRGLTEAFF. CDR3 nucleotide sequence: TGTGCCAGCACCTCTTGGGACAGGGGGTTAACTGAAGCTTTCTTT.

Ten or more counts support this clonotype. This chain uses TRBV10-3 with TRBJ1-1; weak D call: TRBD1 (5 bases). CDR1 ENHRY and CDR2 SYGVKD come from the germline V gene. The CDR3 covers 15 residues. Trimming removed 10 bases from V and 0 bases from J, with 18 bases in between. This chain's CDR3 is CATLDGGGMNTEAFF. DNA for the CDR3: TGTGCCACCCTGGACGGGGGAGGGATGAACACTGAAGCTTTCTTT.

This clonotype was detected a few times. This chain joins TRBV20-1 and TRBJ1-1, with 9 bases fitting TRBD1. CDR3 size: 13 residues. V trimming: 5 bases; J trimming: 11 bases; junction bases outside the gene matches: 12. Germline V gene data show CDR1 as DFQATT and CDR2 as SNEGSKA (reference sequence). The CDR3 nucleotides read TGCAGTGCTCCGGGACAGGGCCCTTCTGGGGCTTTCTTT. It codes for CSAPGQGPSGAFF.

This clonotype was detected many times. The CDR3 region has the DNA TGTGCCAGCAGTTTGACACCCCATATCGGCTACGAGCAGTACTTC. As protein: CASSLTPHIGYEQYF. This rearrangement joins TRBV6-2 or TRBV6-3 to TRBJ2-7; D uncertain. V was pared by 4 bases and J by 3 bases, with 16 bases between. The CDR3 is 15 amino acids. CDR1 MNHEY and CDR2 SVGEGT come from the germline V gene.

This clonotype occurred many times. This chain uses TRBV5-1 with TRBJ1-5; the D is unclear. Trimming took off 2 bases at V and 2 bases at J, with 8 bases between the two ends. The CDR3 extends over 14 amino acids. Germline V gives CDR1 SGHRS, CDR2 YFSETQ. The CDR3 DNA reads TGCGCCAGCAGCTTCGGGGAGGGCAATCAGCCCCAGCATTTT. Its translation is CASSFGEGNQPQHF.

This clonotype was observed a few times. This may stem from a read error, because a much larger clone lies one nucleotide away. This rearrangement joins TRBV5-1 to TRBJ2-1; 10 bases match TRBD1. The CDR3 is 14 amino acids. Germline CDR1 and CDR2: SGHRS and YFSETQ. The DNA for the CDR3 is TGCTCCAGCAGCTGGGGACAGGGGAACAATGAGCAGTTCTTC. Translating it yields CSSSWGQGNNEQFF.

This clonotype was detected ten times or more. The genes are TRBV27 and TRBJ2-7; 7 bases are a match to TRBD1. V trimming: 3 bases; J trimming: 2 bases; junction bases outside the gene matches: 7. The CDR3 is 15 residues long. Germline V CDR1 and CDR2: MNHEY, SMNVEV (reference sequence). In DNA form, the CDR3 reads TGTGCCAGCAGTTTGACCGAGACAGGGACCTACGAGCAGTACTTC. Translated, it gives CASSLTETGTYEQYF.

This clonotype was observed a few times. This chain uses TRBV4-1 with TRBJ2-1; 12 bases agree with TRBD1. Germline assignment: CDR1 MGHRA and CDR2 YSYEKL. Trimming at V came to 1 base and at J to 7 bases, leaving 5 bases not matched to a gene. The CDR3 has 16 residues. The CDR3 bases are TGCGCCAGCAGCCAAGGGGGACAGGGGGCACGAAATGAGCAGTTCTTC. The encoded protein is CASSQGGQGARNEQFF.

This clonotype was detected many times. The genes are TRBV12-3 or TRBV12-4 and TRBJ2-3; D possibly corresponds to TRBD2 (6 bases). Trimming pared 4 bases from V and 0 bases from J, leaving 11 bases between. This CDR3 is built from 15 residues. CDR3 sequence reads: CASSSSGTSTDTQYF. The CDR3 DNA sequence: TGTGCCAGCAGTTCCTCCGGGACTAGCACAGATACGCAGTATTTT.

This clonotype appeared a few times. The chain combines TRBV7-9 with TRBJ1-1, with TRBD1 identical over 7 bases. Per germline, CDR1 SEHNR and CDR2 FQNEAQ (reference sequence). This CDR3 region has 16 residues. Losses at the gene ends were 11 bases for V and 5 bases for J; bases not matched to a gene: 20. The CDR3 here is CAANTQGGGGDTEAFF. In nucleotides, the CDR3 is TGTGCCGCGAACACCCAGGGGGGGGGAGGGGATACTGAAGCTTTCTTT.

This clonotype showed up many times. The chain has TRBV6-5 and TRBJ1-2; D might be TRBD1 (5 bases). Germline lookup yields CDR1 MNHEY and CDR2 SVGAGI. This CDR3 has 16 amino acids. Trimming took 6 bases from V and 0 from J, leaving 17 bases between them. The CDR3 nucleotides are TGTGCCAGCAGCTCTTCCGGAGGGGTCACTAACTATGGCTACACCTTC. Its translation is CASSSSGGVTNYGYTF.

In this sample, this clonotype turned up a few times. The chain employs TRBV18 and TRBJ1-2, with 7 bases that match TRBD1. This CDR3 has 18 residues. Germline trimming cut 4 bases from V and 3 bases from J; bases unmatched to any gene: 17. CDR1 is KGHSH, CDR2 LQKENI, per germline. The CDR3 DNA sequence: TGTGCCAGCTCACGGAACCGAGGTTTCCGCACAGGGGACTATGGCTACACCTTC. Amino acids: CASSRNRGFRTGDYGYTF.